Each of the 10 T cell receptor beta chains below was sequenced from the same sample in a study of cytomegalovirus exposure and HLA in healthy donors (dated by TCRdb to about 2017). Receptor libraries were prepared by the immunoSEQ multiplex PCR assay. For the multiplex PCR, a mixture combining 60 forward primers for TCR Vbeta segments and 13 reverse primers for TCR Jbeta segments was used. The clones in this table, taken by TCRdb from immuneACCESS, are in-frame only. Not every clone is retained; where verified, under half of the shortfall comes from an unresolved V gene, and the cause of the rest is unknown. The sample records about 78,000 clones, about 81% of which are singletons. Together, the top ten hold 2.4% of the sample. The sequenced material came from PBMCs. Receptor source: a woman aged 45 to 65 in good health and CMV-seronegative.

J is TRBJ2-7 and V is TRBV29-1; the match to TRBD1 covers 11 bases. CDR3 size: 16 residues. With 4 bases clipped from V and 2 bases from J, the junction kept 10 bases outside the gene matches. Per germline, CDR1 SQVTM and CDR2 ANQGSEA. CDR3 sequence (DNA): TGCAGCGTTGCCCTCGGACAGGGGGCTACGGCCTACGAGCAGTACTTC. It specifies CSVALGQGATAYEQYF.

The V gene is TRBV29-1, the J gene TRBJ1-2; D call uncertain. V shed 0 bases and J shed 8 bases, with 13 bases lying between them. This CDR3 comprises 13 residues. Germline V gene data show CDR1 as SQVTM and CDR2 as ANQGSEA. CDR3 bases: TGCAGCGTTGAAGAACAAATCCCGGGGGGCTACACCTTC. Translating gives CSVEEQIPGGYTF.

V and J are TRBV7-6 and TRBJ2-2; D is undetermined. The germline CDR1 and CDR2 sequences are SGHVS and FNYEAQ. This CDR3 is 13 amino acids long. V was cut by 1 base and J by 6 bases, with 6 bases left in between. The CDR3 loop reads CASSLVHPGELFF. In DNA, the CDR3 is TGTGCCAGCAGCTTAGTTCATCCCGGGGAGCTGTTTTTT.

The genes are TRBV15 and TRBJ2-2, with 7 bases aligning to TRBD1. The CDR3 has 15 amino acids. Germline values: CDR1 LNHNV, CDR2 YYDKDF (reference sequence). The junction had 5 bases not matched to a gene; V was cut back by 2 bases and J by 5 bases. The chain's CDR3 is CATSRLRQGTGELFF. DNA for the CDR3: TGTGCCACCAGCAGACTCCGACAGGGAACCGGGGAGCTGTTTTTT.

This chain links TRBV16 with TRBJ1-1; D remains unclear. In germline, CDR1 is KGHSY, CDR2 FQNENV. Between the trimmed V and J ends, which lost 1 base and 0 bases, there was a span of 12 bases. The CDR3 consists of 16 residues. CDR3 region: CASSQWGTGMNTEAFF. Written as DNA, the CDR3 is TGTGCCAGCAGCCAATGGGGTACCGGGATGAACACTGAAGCTTTCTTT.

This rearrangement joins TRBV4-1 to TRBJ2-5; D might be TRBD1 (5 bases). TRBJ2-7 explains the end of the DNA better; the J call may be wrong. The CDR3 is 13 amino acids. Germline V gene data show CDR1 as MGHRA and CDR2 as YSYEKL. The CDR3 spells CASSQWTSYEQYF. The CDR3 nucleotides read TGCGCCAGCAGCCAATGGACATCCTACGAGCAGTACTTC.

This clone was seen more than once but under ten times. The rearrangement joins TRBV19 to TRBJ2-1; 12 nucleotides align to TRBD2. The J segment lost 4 bases and the V segment lost 8 bases, leaving 3 bases of the junction unmatched. The CDR3 is 14 residues long. CDR1 and CDR2 (germline): LNHDA, SQIVND (reference sequence). CDR3 DNA: TGTGCCAGTGGACTAGCGGGACGATACAATGAGCAGTTCTTC. Translation: CASGLAGRYNEQFF. Supplemented by reference TRBV19 and TRBJ2-1, the full variable domain reads DGGITQSPKYLFRKEGQNVTLSCEQNLNHDAMYWYRQDPGQGLRLIYYSQIVNDFQKGDIAEGYSVSREKKESFPLTVTSAQKNPTAFYLCASGLAGRYNEQFFGPGTRLTVL.

The chain combines TRBV6-5 with TRBJ2-5, with D possibly TRBD2 on 6 matching bases. The CDR3 is 16 amino acids. The V end lost 2 bases, the J end lost 4 bases, and 17 bases lay between the germline ends. The germline gives CDR1 MNHEY, CDR2 SVGAGI. DNA for the CDR3: TGTGCCAGCAGTTACGGTGGCTGGGACTCGCTAGAGACCCAGTACTTC. It translates to CASSYGGWDSLETQYF.

This chain joins TRBV7-9 and TRBJ2-1, with TRBD2 matching over 13 bases. The length of the CDR3 is 16 residues. The V gene's germline CDR1 is SEHNR and CDR2 FQNEAQ (reference sequence). V gave up 5 bases and J gave up 4 bases; unmatched junction bases: 5. CDR3 DNA: TGTGCCAGCAGCCACAGGACTAGCGGGAGATACAATGAGCAGTTCTTC. This encodes CASSHRTSGRYNEQFF.

J is TRBJ1-6 and V is TRBV7-8; the match to TRBD1 covers 10 bases. The CDR3 is made up of 15 amino acids. CDR1 and CDR2 from the germline V gene are SGHVS and FQNEAQ. J was trimmed by 9 bases and V by 5 bases; bases with no gene match: 7. Here the CDR3 reads CASSPVGQGISPLHF. The CDR3 DNA reads as TGTGCCAGCAGCCCAGTGGGACAGGGGATTTCACCCCTCCACTTT.